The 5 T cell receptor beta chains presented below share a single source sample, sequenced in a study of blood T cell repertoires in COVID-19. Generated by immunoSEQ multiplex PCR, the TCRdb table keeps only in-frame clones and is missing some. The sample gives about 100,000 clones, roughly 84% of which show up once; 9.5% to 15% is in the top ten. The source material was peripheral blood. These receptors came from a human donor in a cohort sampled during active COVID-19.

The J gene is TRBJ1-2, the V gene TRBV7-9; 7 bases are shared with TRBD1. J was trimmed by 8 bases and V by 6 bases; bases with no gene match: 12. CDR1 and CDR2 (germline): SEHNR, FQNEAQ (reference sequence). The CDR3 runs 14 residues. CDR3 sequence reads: CASRQGQIGGGYTF. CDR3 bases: TGTGCCAGCAGGCAGGGACAGATTGGAGGCGGCTACACCTTC.

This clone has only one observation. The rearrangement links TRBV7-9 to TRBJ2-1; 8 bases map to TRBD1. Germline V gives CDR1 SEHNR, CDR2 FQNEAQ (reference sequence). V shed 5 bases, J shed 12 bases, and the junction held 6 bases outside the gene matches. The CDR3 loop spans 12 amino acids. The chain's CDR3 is CASSRSGTGQFF. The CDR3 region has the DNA TGTGCCAGCAGCCGATCCGGGACAGGGCAGTTCTTC.

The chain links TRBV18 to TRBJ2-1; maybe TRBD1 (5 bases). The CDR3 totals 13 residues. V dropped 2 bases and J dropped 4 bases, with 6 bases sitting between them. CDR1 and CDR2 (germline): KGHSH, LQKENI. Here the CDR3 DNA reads TGTGCCAGCTCACCAGGACATTACAATGAGCAGTTCTTC. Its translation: CASSPGHYNEQFF.

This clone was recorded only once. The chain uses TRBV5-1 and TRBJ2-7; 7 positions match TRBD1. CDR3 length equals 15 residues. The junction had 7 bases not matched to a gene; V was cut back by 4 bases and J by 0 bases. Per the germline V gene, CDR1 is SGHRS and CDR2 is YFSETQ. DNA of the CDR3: TGCGCCAGCAGCGTGGGGACAGCTAGCTCCTACGAGCAGTACTTC. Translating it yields CASSVGTASSYEQYF.

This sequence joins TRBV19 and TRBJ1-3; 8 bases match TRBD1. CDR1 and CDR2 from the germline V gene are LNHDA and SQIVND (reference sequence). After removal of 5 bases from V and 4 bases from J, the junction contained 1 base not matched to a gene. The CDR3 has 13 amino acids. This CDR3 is CASSAGGGNTIYF. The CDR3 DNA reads TGTGCCAGTAGTGCAGGGGGCGGAAACACCATATATTTT.